This record looks at one TCR beta chain sequence and its context. In the authors' methods: It was from reference gene primer amplification that nucleated cell counts were estimated. Sequencing used immunoSEQ multiplex PCR; TCRdb keeps in-frame clones, though not all of them. D and trimming were read from the DNA, whereas the V and J calls and clone size are those reported in that table. This table holds tens of thousands of clones, approximately 88% found once. This entry belongs to a study of blood T cell repertoires in COVID-19. This CDR3 has 15 residues. Germline V gene sequence: CDR1 SGHTA, CDR2 FQGNSA. After removal of 4 bases from V and 6 bases from J, the junction contained 9 bases not matched to a gene.

The specimen was peripheral blood. The sequence came from a human donor in a cohort sampled during active COVID-19. The V gene is TRBV7-2, the J gene TRBJ2-7, with 10 bases lining up with TRBD2. CDR3 nucleotides: TGTGCCAGCAGCTGGTTAGCGGGAGGTTCCCCCGAGCAGTACTTC. Protein product: CASSWLAGGSPEQYF.